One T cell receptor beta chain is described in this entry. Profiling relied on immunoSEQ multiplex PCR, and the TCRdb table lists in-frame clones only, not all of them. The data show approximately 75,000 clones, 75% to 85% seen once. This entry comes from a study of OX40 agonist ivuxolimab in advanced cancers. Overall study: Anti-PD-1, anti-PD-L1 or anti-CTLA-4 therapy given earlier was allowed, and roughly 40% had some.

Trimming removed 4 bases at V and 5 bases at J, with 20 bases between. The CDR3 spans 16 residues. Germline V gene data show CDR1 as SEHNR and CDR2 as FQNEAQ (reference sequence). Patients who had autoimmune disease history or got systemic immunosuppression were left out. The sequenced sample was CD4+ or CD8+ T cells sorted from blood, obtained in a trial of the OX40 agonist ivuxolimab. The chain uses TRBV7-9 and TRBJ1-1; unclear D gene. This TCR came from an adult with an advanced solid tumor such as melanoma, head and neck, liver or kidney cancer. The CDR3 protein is CASSSPSFREATEAFF. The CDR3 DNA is TGTGCCAGCAGCTCCCCCTCCTTCCGGGAGGCGACTGAAGCTTTCTTT. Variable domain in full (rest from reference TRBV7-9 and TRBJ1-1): DTGVSQNPRHKITKRGQNVTFRCDPISEHNRLYWYRQTLGQGPEFLTYFQNEAQLEKSRLLSDRFSAERPKGSFSTLEIQRTEQGDSAMYLCASSSPSFREATEAFFGQGTRLTVV.